Presented here are 6 T cell receptor beta chains from one specimen sequenced in a study of T cells after yellow fever vaccination. Each CDR3 protein is one row after TCRdb ran MiXCR on the 5' RACE reads. The top ten hold about 18% of the sample, which has about 300,000 distinct CDR3 sequences, about 6.9% seen once. Material: PBMCs, obtained roughly seven weeks after the first yellow fever vaccination. These receptors were collected from a man aged 18 to 30 who received the YFV17D yellow fever vaccine.

V usage is TRBV12-3 or TRBV12-4 and J usage is TRBJ2-7; 9 bases are shared with TRBD2. The V gene end was trimmed by 3 bases and the J gene end by 5 bases; junction bases not matched to a gene: 5. CDR3 size: 14 residues. The CDR3 nucleotides are TGTGCCAGCAGTTTCGAAGCGGGGGGAAACGAGCAGTACTTC. This translates into CASSFEAGGNEQYF.

This clonotype has at least ten counts. The chain couples TRBV7-2 to TRBJ2-3; a weak D match, TRBD2 (6 bases). This CDR3 comprises 20 residues. The germline V and J ends were trimmed by 0 bases and 1 base, with 23 bases remaining between them. The germline gives CDR1 SGHTA, CDR2 FQGNSA. The CDR3 nucleotides read TGTGCCAGCAGCTTAGCTGGGTGGGCTGGCGGGGAAAGAGGCACAGATACGCAGTATTTT. Encoded protein: CASSLAGWAGGERGTDTQYF.

The CDR3 sequence is CASSLLAGGLHEQYF. In DNA form, the CDR3 reads TGTGCCAGCAGTTTACTAGCGGGGGGGCTCCACGAGCAGTACTTC. The chain joins TRBV6-5 to TRBJ2-7; 13 bases line up with TRBD2. Per the germline V gene, CDR1 is MNHEY and CDR2 is SVGAGI. Trimming cost V 4 bases and J 5 bases; bases outside gene matches: 5. The CDR3 has 15 amino acids.

This clonotype was seen a few times. CDR3 bases: TGCGCCAGCAGCCAAGAGTACAGTCTAGCCAAAAACATTCAGTACTTC. This sequence encodes CASSQEYSLAKNIQYF. This chain links TRBV4-3 with TRBJ2-4; D is unresolved. With 0 bases removed from V and 0 bases from J, the gap between germline ends came to 9 bases. Per germline, CDR1 LGHNA and CDR2 YSLEER. The CDR3 is made up of 16 amino acids.

The chain uses TRBV6-2 or TRBV6-3 and TRBJ2-7; the D is unclear. V dropped 4 bases and J dropped 2 bases, with 9 bases sitting between them. The CDR3 length is 13 residues. Looked up from germline, CDR1 is MNHEY and CDR2 is SVGEGT. The CDR3 protein is CASSSRRPYEQYF. The CDR3 region has the DNA TGTGCCAGCAGTTCAAGGCGTCCCTACGAGCAGTACTTC.

This clonotype was detected only a few times. The chain links TRBV5-1 to TRBJ2-1; D is undetermined. V lost 4 bases to trimming and J lost 2 bases, with 7 bases between them. The CDR3 length is 13 residues. Germline V lookup: CDR1 SGHRS, CDR2 YFSETQ. CDR3: CASSRQTYNEQFF. The CDR3 DNA reads as TGCGCCAGCAGCAGGCAGACCTACAATGAGCAGTTCTTC.